This paragraph reports one TCR beta chain. No antigen is known for it. It has no much larger one-base neighbor in the sample; base qualities were not kept. The sample's time point, from its label and the paper: approximately 25 months on ibrutinib. For TCR beta library preparation, 1.5 to 2 micrograms of genomic DNA were extracted from the cryopreserved PBMCs. Longitudinal blood samples from CLL patients on ibrutinib monotherapy were analyzed using high-throughput TCR beta sequencing. The patients took part in an open-label, single-center phase 2 trial of ibrutinib monotherapy. On a MiSeq, deep resolution sequencing aimed for a depth between 1 in 1 million and 1 in 200,000 T cells, with each clonotype covered 10x on average. TCR beta libraries were generated with the immunoSEQ hsTCRB Kit. Per the authors' processing: The data were analyzed with ImmunoSEQ Analyzer and ImmunoSEQ Data Assistant, and V, D and J gene assignments followed IMGT definitions. Clonality, with values ranging from 0 to 1, was calculated as one minus the normalized Shannon entropy of productive rearrangement frequencies. Only overrepresented clonotypes making up at least 0.05% of the repertoire of each patient were included in the public clonotype analysis. About a dozen repertoires from age-matched healthy donors, obtained from immuneACCESS, served as clonality controls. TCRdb mirrors the immuneACCESS table, restricted to in-frame sequences. Some clones are absent from its copies; in checked studies, under half trace to an unresolved V gene, and the reason for the others is unknown. Clonal size and the V and J genes are those of that table, whereas D and trimming came from the DNA. Within this sample are roughly 250,000 clones, with 70% of them counted one time only. The ten largest clones take up 15% of the sample.

This entry comes from a study of cytotoxic CD8 clonotypes in ibrutinib-treated CLL (dated by TCRdb to the early 2020s). General notes on the study: The cohort was composed of about 10 relapsed/refractory and 15 treatment-naive patients; IGHV unmutated status was identified in 17 to 18 patients. Partial responses were observed in roughly 25 patients and complete responses in 2; after a median follow-up of roughly 62 months, remission was maintained in approximately 14 patients and progression was observed in approximately 12. Samples at response were collected after a median of about 11 months of treatment, with a range of about 6 to 40 months. Samples averaged roughly 280,000 productive templates and 90,000 to 95,000 productive rearrangements. Of the 90 or so participants in the trial, roughly 26 had longitudinal samples available. Cryopreserved peripheral blood mononuclear cells were collected before treatment, at response, and at either disease progression or sustained remission. Patients were still on ibrutinib when every remission and progressive disease sample was collected. Overall results and qualifications from the work: Baseline clonality exceeded that of age-matched healthy donors and correlated strongly with circulating CD8+ T-cell counts. At ibrutinib response clonality went up, during sustained remission it held steady, and at progression it dropped back toward baseline. Public clonotypes were rare and either shrank or stayed stable during treatment, and the rise in clonality at ibrutinib response reflected expansion of private clonotypes. Sampling times were not matched between sustained-remission and progressing patients, and lymph node repertoires were not studied.

Between the V and J ends, shortened by 0 bases and 4 bases respectively, the junction contains 16 bases. The CDR3, cysteine through phenylalanine, is 17 amino acids long. Only CDR3 DNA is held: 51 bases, read in frame from base 1. The germline V gene yields SGDLS for CDR1 and YYNGEE for CDR2. This sequence was found in a human donor with chronic lymphocytic leukemia. This specimen was PBMCs, taken after 24 months of ibrutinib treatment. The chain was built from TRBV9 and TRBJ2-2; 6 matching bases give a weak D call of TRBD1. DNA sequence: TGTGCCAGCAGCGTAGGGAGGACGTGGGACACCACCGGGGAGCTGTTTTTT. The encoded protein is CASSVGRTWDTTGELFF.